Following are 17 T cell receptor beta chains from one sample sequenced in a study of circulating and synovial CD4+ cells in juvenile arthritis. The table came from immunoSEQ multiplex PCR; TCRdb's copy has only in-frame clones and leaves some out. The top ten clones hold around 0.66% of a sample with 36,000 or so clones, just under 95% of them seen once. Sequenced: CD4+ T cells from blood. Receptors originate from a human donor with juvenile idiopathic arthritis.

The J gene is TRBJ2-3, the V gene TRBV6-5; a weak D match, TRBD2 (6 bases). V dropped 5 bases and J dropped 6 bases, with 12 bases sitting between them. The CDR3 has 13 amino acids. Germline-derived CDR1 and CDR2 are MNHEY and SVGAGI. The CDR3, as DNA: TGTGCCAGCAGTCTGGAGGGGAGGGATACGCAGTATTTT. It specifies CASSLEGRDTQYF.

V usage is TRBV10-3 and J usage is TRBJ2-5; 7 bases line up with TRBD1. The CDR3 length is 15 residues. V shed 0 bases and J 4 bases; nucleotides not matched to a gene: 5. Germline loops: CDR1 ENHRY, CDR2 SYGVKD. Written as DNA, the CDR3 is TGTGCCATCAGTGAGTCGGGACAGACTCCAGAGACCCAGTACTTC. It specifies CAISESGQTPETQYF.

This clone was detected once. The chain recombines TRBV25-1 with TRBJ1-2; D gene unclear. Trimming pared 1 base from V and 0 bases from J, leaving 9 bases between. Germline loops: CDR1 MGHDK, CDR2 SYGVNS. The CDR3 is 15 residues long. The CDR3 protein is CASSESRHPNYGYTF. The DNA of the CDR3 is TGTGCCAGCAGTGAATCCAGGCACCCTAACTATGGCTACACCTTC.

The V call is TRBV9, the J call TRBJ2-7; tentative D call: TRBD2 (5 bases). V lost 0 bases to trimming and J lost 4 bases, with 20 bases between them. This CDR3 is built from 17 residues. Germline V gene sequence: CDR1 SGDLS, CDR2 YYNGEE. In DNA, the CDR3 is TGTGCCAGCAGCGTAGCTATGAGCGGCCGGGGATTATACGAGCAGTACTTC. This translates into CASSVAMSGRGLYEQYF.

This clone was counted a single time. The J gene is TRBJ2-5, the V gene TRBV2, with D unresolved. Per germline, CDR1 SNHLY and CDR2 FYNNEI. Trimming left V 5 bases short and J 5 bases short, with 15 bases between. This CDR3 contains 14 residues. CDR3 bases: TGTGCCAGCAGTCCTTTGATAATCAGGGAGACCCAGTACTTC. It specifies CASSPLIIRETQYF.

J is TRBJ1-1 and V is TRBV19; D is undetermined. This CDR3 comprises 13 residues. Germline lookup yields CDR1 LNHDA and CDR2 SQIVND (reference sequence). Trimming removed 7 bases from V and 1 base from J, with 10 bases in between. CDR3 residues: CASNVKRNTEAFF. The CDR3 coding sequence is TGTGCCAGTAATGTCAAGCGGAACACTGAAGCTTTCTTT.

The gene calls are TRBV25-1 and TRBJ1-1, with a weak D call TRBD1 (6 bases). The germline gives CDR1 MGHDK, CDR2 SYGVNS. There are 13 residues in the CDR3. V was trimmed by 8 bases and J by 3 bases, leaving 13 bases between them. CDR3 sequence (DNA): TGTGCCAGCGATAATACAGGGCACACTGAAGCTTTCTTT. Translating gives CASDNTGHTEAFF.

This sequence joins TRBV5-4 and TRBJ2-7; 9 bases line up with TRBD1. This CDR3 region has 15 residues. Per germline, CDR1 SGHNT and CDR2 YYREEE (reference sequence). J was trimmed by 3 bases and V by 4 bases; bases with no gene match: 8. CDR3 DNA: TGTGCCAGCAGCCGGGACAGGGTTTCCTTCTACGAGCAGTACTTC. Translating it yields CASSRDRVSFYEQYF.

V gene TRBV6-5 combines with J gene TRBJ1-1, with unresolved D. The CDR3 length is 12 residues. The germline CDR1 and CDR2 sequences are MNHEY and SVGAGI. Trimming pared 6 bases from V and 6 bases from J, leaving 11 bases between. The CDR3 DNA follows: TGTGCCAGCAGCCGAGGAGTCTCTGAAGCTTTCTTT. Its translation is CASSRGVSEAFF.

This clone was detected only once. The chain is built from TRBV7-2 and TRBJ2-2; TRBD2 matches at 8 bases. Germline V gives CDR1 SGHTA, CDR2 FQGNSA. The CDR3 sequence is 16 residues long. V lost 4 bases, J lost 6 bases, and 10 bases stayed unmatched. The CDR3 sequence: CASSWGGFSGAGELFF. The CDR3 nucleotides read TGTGCCAGCAGCTGGGGGGGTTTTAGCGGGGCCGGGGAGCTGTTTTTT.

This chain's CDR3 is CASREAGRDQETQYF. The CDR3 bases are TGCGCCAGCAGAGAAGCGGGCAGGGACCAAGAGACCCAGTACTTC. This rearrangement joins TRBV4-1 to TRBJ2-5; tentative D call: TRBD2 (6 bases). Deletions cut 6 bases from V and 0 bases from J, with 14 bases between. The CDR3 sequence is 15 residues long. In germline, CDR1 is MGHRA, CDR2 YSYEKL.

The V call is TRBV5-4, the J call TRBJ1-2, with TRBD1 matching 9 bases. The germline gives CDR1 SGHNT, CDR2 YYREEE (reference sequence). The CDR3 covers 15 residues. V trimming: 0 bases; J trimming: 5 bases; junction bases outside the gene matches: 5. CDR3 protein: CASSLEGGTGYGYTF. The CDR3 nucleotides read TGTGCCAGCAGCTTGGAGGGTGGGACAGGGTATGGCTACACCTTC.

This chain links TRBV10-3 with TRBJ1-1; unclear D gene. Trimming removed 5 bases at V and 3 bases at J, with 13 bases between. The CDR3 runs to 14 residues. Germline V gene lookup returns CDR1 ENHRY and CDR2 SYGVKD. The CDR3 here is CAISTPTRDTEAFF. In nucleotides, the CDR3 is TGTGCCATCAGTACCCCAACGAGGGACACTGAAGCTTTCTTT.

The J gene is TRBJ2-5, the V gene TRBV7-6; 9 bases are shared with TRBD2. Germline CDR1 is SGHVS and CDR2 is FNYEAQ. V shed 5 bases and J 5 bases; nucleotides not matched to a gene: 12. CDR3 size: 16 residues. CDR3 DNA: TGTGCCAGCAGCAAAGGGGGCGGGGGGGCCTTTGAGACCCAGTACTTC. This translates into CASSKGGGGAFETQYF. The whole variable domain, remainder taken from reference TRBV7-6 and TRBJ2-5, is GAGVSQSPRYKVTKRGQDVALRCDPISGHVSLYWYRQALGQGPEFLTYFNYEAQQDKSGLPNDRFSAERPEGSISTLTIQRTEQRDSAMYRCASSKGGGGAFETQYFGPGTRLLVL.

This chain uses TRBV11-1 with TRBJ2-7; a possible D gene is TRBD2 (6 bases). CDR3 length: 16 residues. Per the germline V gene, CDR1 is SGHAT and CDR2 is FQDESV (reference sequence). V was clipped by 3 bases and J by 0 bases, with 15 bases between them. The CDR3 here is CASSLSAGIFSYEQYF. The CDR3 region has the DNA TGTGCCAGCAGCTTGTCGGCGGGGATCTTCTCCTACGAGCAGTACTTC.

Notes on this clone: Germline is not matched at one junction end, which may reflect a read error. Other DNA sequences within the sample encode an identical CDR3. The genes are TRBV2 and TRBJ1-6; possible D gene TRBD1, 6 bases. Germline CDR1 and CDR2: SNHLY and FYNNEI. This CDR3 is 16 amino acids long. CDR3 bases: TGTGCCAGCAGTGAAAGCCCTTCAGGGGTACATTCCCCCCTCCACTTT. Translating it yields CASSESPSGVHSPLHF. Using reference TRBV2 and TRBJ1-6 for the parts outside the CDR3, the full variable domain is EPEVTQTPSHQVTQMGQEVILRCVPISNHLYFYWYRQILGQKVEFLVSFYNNEISEKSEIFDDQFSVERPDGSNFTLKIRSTKLEDSAMYFCASSESPSGVHSPLHFGNGTRLTVT.

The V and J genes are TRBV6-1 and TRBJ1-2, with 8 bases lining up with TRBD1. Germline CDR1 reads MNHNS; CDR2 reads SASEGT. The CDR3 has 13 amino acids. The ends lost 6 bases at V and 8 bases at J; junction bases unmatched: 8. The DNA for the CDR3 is TGTGCCAGCAGGCAAACAGGGGGTTTGGGCTACACCTTC. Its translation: CASRQTGGLGYTF.